The subject of this entry is one T cell receptor beta chain. Its antigen is not identified. Germline CDR1 and CDR2: ENHRY and SYGVKD. CDR3 size: 14 residues. The V and J ends lost 8 bases and 2 bases, in that order; junction bases with no gene match: 6. The PCR was carried out with 60 Vbeta primers and 13 Jbeta primers. Repertoires were generated with immunoSEQ multiplex PCR, while TCRdb's copy carries only in-frame clones and drops some. The sample shows about 200,000 clones, 87% of them seen only once. This specimen belongs to a study of cytomegalovirus exposure and HLA in healthy donors. Findings and caveats of the study: When analyzed later, a missense DCLRE1C variant was found to be linked to TCR beta V- and J-gene trimming. Later analysis indicated greater clonal expansion among HLA-associated TCR beta chains than among equally common other chains.

The V and J genes are TRBV10-3 and TRBJ1-5, with TRBD1 matching 7 bases. The sample consisted of PBMCs. The TCR comes from a man aged 25 to 40 in good health and CMV-seronegative. The CDR3 DNA follows: TGTGCCATCGGGACGACAGGGCGCAATCAGCCCCAGCATTTT. It codes for CAIGTTGRNQPQHF.